What follows is one TCR beta chain and its context. Its antigen remains unidentified. Germline-derived CDR1 and CDR2 are LNHNV and YYDKDF (reference sequence). The CDR3 contains 15 residues. Trimming stripped 4 bases from V and 6 bases from J, with 16 bases between. This entry belongs to a study of cytomegalovirus exposure and HLA in healthy donors. PCR involved 60 Vbeta and 13 Jbeta primers. The method was immunoSEQ multiplex PCR; TCRdb's version includes in-frame clones alone and lacks a portion of them. The sample lists 100,000 to 150,000 clones, roughly 79% seen once, with around 1.8% in the top ten. Study outcomes and limitations: Judged likely to be a sequencing artifact was a cluster of highly shared sequence variants.

The chain carries TRBV15 and TRBJ2-1, with D tentatively TRBD1 (6 bases). Source material: PBMCs. The sequence was obtained from a woman aged 45-65 years in good health and CMV-seronegative. The DNA of the CDR3 is TGTGCCACCAGCACAGGGGACCGGGCGGTCAATGAGCAGTTCTTC. It encodes CATSTGDRAVNEQFF.